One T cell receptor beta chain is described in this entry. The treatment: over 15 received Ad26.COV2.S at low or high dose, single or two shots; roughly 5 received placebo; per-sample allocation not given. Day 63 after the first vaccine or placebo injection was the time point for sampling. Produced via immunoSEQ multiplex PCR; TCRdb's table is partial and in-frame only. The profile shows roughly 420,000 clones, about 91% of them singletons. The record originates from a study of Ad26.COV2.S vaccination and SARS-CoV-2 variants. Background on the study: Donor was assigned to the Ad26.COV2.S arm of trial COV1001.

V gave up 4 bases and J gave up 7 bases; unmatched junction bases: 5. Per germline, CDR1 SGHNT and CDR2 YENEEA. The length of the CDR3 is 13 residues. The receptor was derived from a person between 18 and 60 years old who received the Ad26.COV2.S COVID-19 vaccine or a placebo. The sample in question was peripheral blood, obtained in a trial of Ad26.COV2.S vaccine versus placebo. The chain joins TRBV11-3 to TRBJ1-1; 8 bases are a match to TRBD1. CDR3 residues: CASSSRTGSEAFF. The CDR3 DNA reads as TGTGCCAGCAGCTCTCGGACAGGGAGTGAAGCTTTCTTT. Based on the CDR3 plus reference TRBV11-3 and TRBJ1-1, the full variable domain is EAGVVQSPRYKIIEKKQPVAFWCNPISGHNTLYWYLQNLGQGPELLIRYENEEAVDDSQLPKDRFSAERLKGVDSTLKIQPAELGDSAVYLCASSSRTGSEAFFGQGTRLTVV.